This T cell receptor (beta chain) was observed in a study of radiotherapy plus CTLA-4 blockade in lung cancer. Broader study findings: Alongside interferon-beta, early blood T cell clone dynamics were reportedly the best predictor of response. Radiotherapy was combined with ipilimumab, and tumor-derived TCR clones then expanded in blood.

The study gave focal radiation plus ipilimumab CTLA-4 blockade to patients with chemo-refractory metastatic non-small-cell lung cancer. Assay used: immunoSEQ multiplex PCR; TCRdb lists only in-frame clones, some missing. This table has about 93,000 clones, about 86% appearing once. This CDR3 contains 15 residues. Germline CDR1 and CDR2: SGHRS and YFSETQ. Trimming took 3 bases from V and 0 from J, leaving 12 bases between them. Details on this clone: No antigen is known for it.

The source material was peripheral blood, sampled from a patient treated with radiotherapy plus ipilimumab. This receptor was taken from a human donor with non-small cell lung cancer that progressed on radiotherapy plus ipilimumab. The chain combines TRBV5-1 with TRBJ1-1; D gene uncertain. The CDR3 DNA is TGCGCCAGCAGCTCTTCGACGGGAATGAACACTGAAGCTTTCTTT. This codes for CASSSSTGMNTEAFF.